A single sample gave rise to the 25 T cell receptor beta chains below, sequenced in a study of cytomegalovirus exposure and HLA in healthy donors. PCR involved 60 Vbeta and 13 Jbeta primers. The data were produced by immunoSEQ multiplex PCR, yet TCRdb's version contains in-frame clones alone and is incomplete. This sample carries 150,000 to 200,000 clones, around 80% of them seen once, and the ten largest clones take approximately 2%. The sequenced sample was PBMCs. The receptors stem from a man between 25 and 39 years old in good health and CMV-seronegative.

The chain combines TRBV5-1 with TRBJ1-2; 7 bases agree with TRBD1. Germline-derived CDR1 and CDR2 are SGHRS and YFSETQ. The J segment lost 7 bases and the V segment lost 4 bases, leaving 7 bases of the junction unmatched. This CDR3 contains 13 residues. The CDR3 DNA follows: TGCGCCAGCAGCACAGGACAGGCTGGTGGCTACACCTTC. Translating it yields CASSTGQAGGYTF.

The chain couples TRBV7-9 to TRBJ2-1; TRBD2 agrees at 9 bases. Germline V CDR1 and CDR2: SEHNR, FQNEAQ (reference sequence). V dropped 7 bases and J dropped 4; count of bases not matched to a gene: 8. This CDR3 is 15 amino acids long. This CDR3 reads CASNLRTSDYNEQFF. The DNA of the CDR3 is TGTGCCAGCAATCTAAGGACTAGCGATTACAATGAGCAGTTCTTC.

This clone was seen a handful of times. The V gene is TRBV11-2, the J gene TRBJ2-1; D might be TRBD1 (5 bases). V lost 0 bases and J lost 13, with 10 bases in between. The germline CDR1 and CDR2 sequences are SGHAT and FQNNGV. The CDR3 has 12 residues. In DNA form, the CDR3 reads TGTGCCAGCAGCTTAGATTCAGACAGTCAGTTCTTC. Protein product: CASSLDSDSQFF.

This chain joins TRBV19 and TRBJ2-2, with TRBD2 identical over 8 bases. With V trimmed by 7 bases and J by 4 bases, 11 bases remained unmatched. Per germline, CDR1 LNHDA and CDR2 SQIVND (reference sequence). The CDR3 spans 16 residues. CDR3 protein: CASNVLAGTFTGELFF. DNA for the CDR3: TGTGCCAGTAATGTGTTAGCGGGGACCTTCACCGGGGAGCTGTTTTTT.

The genes are TRBV19 and TRBJ2-2; 9 bases are shared with TRBD1. V lost 5 bases, J lost 3 bases, and 13 bases stayed unmatched. Germline CDR1 reads LNHDA; CDR2 reads SQIVND (reference sequence). The CDR3 is 18 amino acids. As DNA, the CDR3 is TGTGCCAGTAGTTCGGGACAGGGAAAGAGACCCTACACCGGGGAGCTGTTTTTT. This codes for CASSSGQGKRPYTGELFF. The entire variable domain, with the rest obtained from reference TRBV19 and TRBJ2-2, is as follows: DGGITQSPKYLFRKEGQNVTLSCEQNLNHDAMYWYRQDPGQGLRLIYYSQIVNDFQKGDIAEGYSVSREKKESFPLTVTSAQKNPTAFYLCASSSGQGKRPYTGELFFGEGSRLTVL.

The rearrangement links TRBV11-3 to TRBJ2-1; 15 bases align to TRBD2. V gave up 5 bases and J gave up 4 bases; unmatched junction bases: 6. The germline CDR1 and CDR2 sequences are SGHNT and YENEEA. The CDR3 loop spans 17 amino acids. CDR3 bases: TGTGCCAGCAGCGAAAGGACTAGCGGGAGGGCATACAATGAGCAGTTCTTC. It yields the protein CASSERTSGRAYNEQFF. The full variable domain, rest sourced from reference TRBV11-3 and TRBJ2-1, is EAGVVQSPRYKIIEKKQPVAFWCNPISGHNTLYWYLQNLGQGPELLIRYENEEAVDDSQLPKDRFSAERLKGVDSTLKIQPAELGDSAVYLCASSERTSGRAYNEQFFGPGTRLTVL.

The V and J genes are TRBV6-1 and TRBJ2-3; unclear D gene. V lost 8 bases to trimming and J lost 2 bases, with 11 bases between them. There are 13 residues in the CDR3. CDR1 is MNHNS and CDR2 is SASEGT in the germline V gene. In DNA form, the CDR3 reads TGTGCCAGCCTCTCGAGGCCCACAGATACGCAGTATTTT. Protein product: CASLSRPTDTQYF.

The rearrangement joins TRBV14 to TRBJ2-3; the D is unclear. The V end was cut by 7 bases, the J end by 2 bases, with 13 bases between. CDR3 length: 14 residues. CDR1 is SGHDN, CDR2 FVKESK, per germline. Here the CDR3 reads CASTFRGNTDTQYF. The CDR3 coding sequence is TGTGCCAGCACCTTCCGCGGAAACACAGATACGCAGTATTTT.

The chain links TRBV18 to TRBJ2-3, with D hard to call. CDR1 is KGHSH and CDR2 is LQKENI in the germline V gene. This CDR3 has 14 amino acids. V shed 0 bases and J shed 4 bases, with 8 bases lying between them. In DNA form, the CDR3 reads TGTGCCAGCTCACCACCGTCGAGTTCAGATACGCAGTATTTT. Protein: CASSPPSSSDTQYF.

Only a few counts were recorded for this clone. The chain combines TRBV4-1 with TRBJ2-7, with TRBD1 matching 8 bases. From germline, CDR1 is MGHRA and CDR2 YSYEKL. V gave up 0 bases and J gave up 6 bases; unmatched junction bases: 4. CDR3 length: 14 residues. DNA for the CDR3: TGCGCCAGCAGCCAAGATCGACAGGGGTTCGAGCAGTACTTC. This codes for CASSQDRQGFEQYF.

The V and J genes are TRBV11-2 and TRBJ2-4; TRBD2 matches 10 bases. The CDR3 totals 13 residues. Germline V CDR1 and CDR2: SGHAT, FQNNGV. V trimming: 3 bases; J trimming: 8 bases; junction bases outside the gene matches: 1. The chain's CDR3 is CASSLGLAHIQYF. The CDR3 DNA follows: TGTGCCAGCAGCTTGGGACTAGCGCACATTCAGTACTTC.

The J gene is TRBJ1-2, the V gene TRBV6-1, with D perhaps TRBD1 (5 bases). Trimming took off 6 bases at V and 6 bases at J, with 20 bases between the two ends. The CDR3 has 15 residues. Germline values: CDR1 MNHNS, CDR2 SASEGT. The CDR3 sequence: CASRNSRVGLDGYTF. In DNA form, the CDR3 reads TGTGCCAGCAGAAATAGCAGGGTTGGATTAGATGGCTACACCTTC.

This clone was seen once. V is TRBV5-1 and J is TRBJ2-3; 8 nucleotides line up with TRBD1. After removal of 4 bases from V and 0 bases from J, the junction contained 4 bases not matched to a gene. The length of the CDR3 is 15 residues. CDR1 SGHRS and CDR2 YFSETQ come from the germline V gene. The CDR3 loop reads CASSGGTGSTDTQYF. CDR3 in DNA: TGCGCCAGCAGCGGCGGGACAGGAAGCACAGATACGCAGTATTTT.

This clone was detected only once. The chain recombines TRBV6-5 with TRBJ2-2; TRBD1 might be the D (6 bases). Per germline, CDR1 MNHEY and CDR2 SVGAGI. The CDR3 length is 16 residues. Between the trimmed V and J ends, which lost 0 bases and 7 bases, there was a span of 15 bases. CDR3 coding DNA: TGTGCCAGCAGTTACTCGACGGACAGAACCTACGGGGAGCTGTTTTTT. This encodes CASSYSTDRTYGELFF.

The rearrangement uses TRBV27 and TRBJ2-7; D not resolved. Germline assignment: CDR1 MNHEY and CDR2 SMNVEV (reference sequence). This CDR3 region has 14 residues. V was trimmed by 3 bases and J by 6 bases, leaving 15 bases between them. The chain's CDR3 is CASSFVTHSGEQYF. DNA for the CDR3: TGTGCCAGCAGTTTCGTGACACACTCCGGCGAGCAGTACTTC.

The chain couples TRBV7-9 to TRBJ1-5; D is possibly TRBD1 (6 bases). This CDR3 has 16 residues. Germline V CDR1 and CDR2: SEHNR, FQNEAQ (reference sequence). Trimming removed 5 bases at V and 5 bases at J, with 19 bases between. For the CDR3, the DNA is TGTGCCAGCAGCAGACGGACAGCGGGAACGCATCAGCCCCAGCATTTT. This gives the protein CASSRRTAGTHQPQHF.

This clone came up a few times. This rearrangement joins TRBV9 to TRBJ1-1, with no clear D. The V and J ends lost 0 bases and 1 base respectively, with 4 bases between them. This CDR3 has 13 amino acids. Germline V lookup: CDR1 SGDLS, CDR2 YYNGEE. CDR3 nucleotide sequence: TGTGCCAGCAGCGTAGCCCAGAACACTGAAGCTTTCTTT. It encodes CASSVAQNTEAFF.

This clone was seen once. The chain links TRBV13 to TRBJ2-2; TRBD1 matches at 7 bases. Germline V gene sequence: CDR1 PRHDT, CDR2 FYEKMQ (reference sequence). This CDR3 is built from 15 residues. V shed 4 bases and J 1 base; nucleotides not matched to a gene: 3. The CDR3 protein is CASSSGTENTGELFF. In DNA form, the CDR3 reads TGTGCCAGCAGCTCCGGGACAGAGAACACCGGGGAGCTGTTTTTT.

The chain carries TRBV2 and TRBJ1-5, with D hard to call. CDR1 is SNHLY, CDR2 FYNNEI, per germline. V was clipped by 7 bases and J by 4 bases, with 8 bases between them. The CDR3 covers 12 residues. CDR3 in DNA: TGTGCCAGCAATTGGGCAAATCAGCCCCAGCATTTT. It translates to CASNWANQPQHF. The variable domain in full, completed from reference TRBV2 and TRBJ1-5, reads EPEVTQTPSHQVTQMGQEVILRCVPISNHLYFYWYRQILGQKVEFLVSFYNNEISEKSEIFDDQFSVERPDGSNFTLKIRSTKLEDSAMYFCASNWANQPQHFGDGTRLSIL.

This clone was found once. The chain combines TRBV5-1 with TRBJ1-2, with 7 nucleotides matching TRBD1. The junction had 3 bases not matched to a gene; V was cut back by 2 bases and J by 8 bases. CDR1 is SGHRS, CDR2 YFSETQ, per germline. The CDR3 sequence is 12 residues long. The CDR3 spells CASSFGQDGYTF. The CDR3 DNA follows: TGCGCCAGCAGCTTCGGACAGGACGGCTACACCTTC.

The gene calls are TRBV6-5 and TRBJ2-4; weak D call: TRBD2 (6 bases). The CDR3 is 15 amino acids. Germline CDR1 reads MNHEY; CDR2 reads SVGAGI. V lost 6 bases and J 4 bases, leaving 16 bases between the germline ends. The CDR3 is CASRPTWAGKNIQYF. The DNA of the CDR3 is TGTGCCAGCAGGCCCACATGGGCGGGGAAAAACATTCAGTACTTC.

This chain links TRBV29-1 with TRBJ2-3; D not resolved. The length of the CDR3 is 15 residues. Per the germline V gene, CDR1 is SQVTM and CDR2 is ANQGSEA. The germline V and J ends were trimmed by 3 bases and 0 bases, with 13 bases remaining between them. The CDR3 spells CSVDQVGASTDTQYF. CDR3 coding DNA: TGCAGCGTTGATCAAGTCGGAGCTAGCACAGATACGCAGTATTTT.

The chain links TRBV19 to TRBJ2-1, with TRBD1 identical over 8 bases. V shed 5 bases, J shed 7 bases, and the junction held 10 bases outside the gene matches. The CDR3 spans 15 residues. Germline loops: CDR1 LNHDA, CDR2 SQIVND (reference sequence). The CDR3 sequence is CASSVDRVGGNEQFF. The CDR3 bases are TGTGCCAGTAGTGTGGACAGGGTAGGGGGAAATGAGCAGTTCTTC. Filled out from reference TRBV19 and TRBJ2-1, the complete variable domain reads DGGITQSPKYLFRKEGQNVTLSCEQNLNHDAMYWYRQDPGQGLRLIYYSQIVNDFQKGDIAEGYSVSREKKESFPLTVTSAQKNPTAFYLCASSVDRVGGNEQFFGPGTRLTVL.

The chain carries TRBV6-5 and TRBJ2-7; no clear D gene. V was pared by 2 bases and J by 6 bases, with 11 bases between. Germline CDR1 and CDR2: MNHEY and SVGAGI. The CDR3 runs to 13 residues. The CDR3 DNA reads as TGTGCCAGCAGTTACCAGCCGCTAGGCGAGCAGTACTTC. Translation: CASSYQPLGEQYF.

In its sample, this clone was seen once. The rearrangement joins TRBV15 to TRBJ2-1, with 7 bases that match TRBD1. With V trimmed by 1 base and J by 3 bases, 3 bases remained unmatched. The germline gives CDR1 LNHNV, CDR2 YYDKDF (reference sequence). The CDR3 spans 15 residues. The CDR3 DNA follows: TGTGCCACCAGCAGAGTAGGACAGGACTACAATGAGCAGTTCTTC. It is translated as CATSRVGQDYNEQFF.